This T cell receptor beta chain was observed in a study of cytomegalovirus exposure and HLA in healthy donors. Researchers ran the PCR with 60 Vbeta and 13 Jbeta primers. Assay used: immunoSEQ multiplex PCR; TCRdb lists only in-frame clones, some missing. This sample has around 41,000 clones, with around 56% found just once. This CDR3 spans 14 amino acids. Trimming removed 0 bases at V and 7 bases at J, with 14 bases between. Looked up from germline, CDR1 is SGHDT and CDR2 is YYEEEE. The TCR comes from a man in his sixties in good health and CMV-seronegative. The sample consisted of PBMCs. The genes are TRBV5-6 and TRBJ2-7, with D possibly being TRBD2 (6 bases). DNA for the CDR3: TGTGCCAGCAGCTTGGGCGTGGGAGGAGGGGAGCAGTACTTC. Translated, it gives CASSLGVGGGEQYF.